The clone carrying this TCR beta chain was picked up a small number of times. Its target is not known. RNA transcripts provided the source from which TCR beta CDR3 regions were amplified. HTBI primers were the set used in a first-round RT-PCR of the TCR CDR3. TCRdb itself ran the multiplex PCR reads through MiXCR, one entry per CDR3 protein. In the table there are approximately 590,000 distinct CDR3 sequences, 15% to 17% of which are singletons. Germline V gives CDR1 SGHRS, CDR2 YFSETQ. The V end was cut by 5 bases, the J end by 4 bases, with 17 bases between. CDR3 size: 15 residues. This specimen comes from a study of T cells in Graves' hyperthyroidism and ophthalmopathy. Over 18 months, lack of ophthalmopathy progression marked Graves' hyperthyroidism as stable. Study-level findings and limits: A model using 13 V-J features told ophthalmopathy apart from stable hyperthyroidism.

The receptor was isolated from a woman aged 25 to 39 with Graves' hyperthyroidism. Sequenced input: blood. The J gene is TRBJ2-3, the V gene TRBV5-1; possibly TRBD2 for D (6 bases). CDR3 coding DNA: TGCGCCAGCAGTTTGCGGGATGCCCGAGCAGATACGCAGTATTTT. This gives the protein CASSLRDARADTQYF.